The clone carrying this TCR beta chain was detected a few times. Participants' reported clinical history set cohort assignment. Within the 2 weeks before study entry, each person in the exposed group met a COVID-19 case. Per germline, CDR1 SGHNT and CDR2 YYREEE (reference sequence). V was clipped by 4 bases and J by 2 bases, with 12 bases between them. CDR3 length: 14 amino acids. The method was immunoSEQ multiplex PCR; TCRdb's version includes in-frame clones alone and lacks a portion of them. The sample lists 270,000 or so clones; about 85% were seen once. This sample was included in a study of blood T cell repertoires in COVID-19. The wider study: Samples representing acute and convalescent COVID-19 were sourced from the United States, Italy and Spain. PBMCs, B-cell-depleted T cells, or T cells were the source of the cDNA or gDNA that made up the material.

V is TRBV5-4 and J is TRBJ2-5; possibly TRBD1 for D (6 bases). Sequencing input: PBMCs or T cells enriched from blood (not recorded which). The receptor's source is a woman aged 45-65 years who had been exposed to COVID-19. The CDR3 here is CASSPWQGQETQYF. CDR3 DNA sequence: TGTGCCAGCAGCCCTTGGCAGGGGCAAGAGACCCAGTACTTC. The full variable domain, in which reference TRBV5-4 and TRBJ2-5 provide the parts outside the CDR3, is ETGVTQSPTHLIKTRGQQVTLRCSSQSGHNTVSWYQQALGQGPQFIFQYYREEENGRGNFPPRFSGLQFPNYSSELNVNALELDDSALYLCASSPWQGQETQYFGPGTRLLVL.